This T cell receptor (beta chain) was captured by sequencing in a study of T cells in Graves' hyperthyroidism and ophthalmopathy. RNA transcripts provided the source from which TCR beta CDR3 regions were amplified. The TCR CDR3 was amplified in a first-round RT-PCR using the HTBI primer set. TCRdb recomputed calls from the multiplex PCR reads with MiXCR, one row per CDR3 protein. The sample carries hundreds of thousands of distinct CDR3 sequences, under 25% recorded once. Study-wide results and limits: In validation, the model predicted ophthalmopathy. These predictions came a median about 6.2 months before onset.

In this sample, this clonotype turned up a few times. Antigen unknown. Per the germline V gene, CDR1 is ENHRY and CDR2 is SYGVKD. Trimming took off 3 bases at V and 3 bases at J, with 15 bases between the two ends. The CDR3 runs 16 residues. This TCR was sampled from a man aged 30-40 years with Graves' ophthalmopathy. The rearrangement links TRBV10-3 to TRBJ2-4; D not certain. The sample taken for sequencing was blood. CDR3 DNA: TGTGCCATCAGTGATCGGTGGGGTCTTGGCAAAAACATTCAGTACTTC. Encoded protein: CAISDRWGLGKNIQYF.